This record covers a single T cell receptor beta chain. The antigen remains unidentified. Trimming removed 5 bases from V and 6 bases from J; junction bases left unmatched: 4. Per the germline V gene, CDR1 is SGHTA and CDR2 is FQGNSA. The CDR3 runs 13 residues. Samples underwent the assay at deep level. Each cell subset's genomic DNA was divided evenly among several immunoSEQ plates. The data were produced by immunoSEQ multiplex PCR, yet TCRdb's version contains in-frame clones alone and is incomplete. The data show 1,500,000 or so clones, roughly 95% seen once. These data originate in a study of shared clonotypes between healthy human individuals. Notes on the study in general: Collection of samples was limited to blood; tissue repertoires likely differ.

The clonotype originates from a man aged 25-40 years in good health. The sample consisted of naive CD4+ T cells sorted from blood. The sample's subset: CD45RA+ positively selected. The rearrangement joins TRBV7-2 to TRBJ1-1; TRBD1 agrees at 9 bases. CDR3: CASSRDRVSEAFF. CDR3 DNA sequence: TGTGCCAGCAGCCGGGACAGGGTATCTGAAGCTTTCTTT.